This note documents a single T cell receptor (beta chain) sequence. The source of the sample is a study of stem cell transplantation in POMP-related autoinflammatory disease. Trimming took off 0 bases at V and 0 bases at J, with 11 bases between the two ends. Germline V gives CDR1 SGHRS, CDR2 YFSETQ. This CDR3 has 16 amino acids. Sequencing was performed with immunoSEQ multiplex PCR; in TCRdb, only in-frame clones are kept and a portion is missing. The sample has some 69,000 clones, more than 75% seen once. The sequencing here drew on CD4+ T cells from PBMCs, taken after stem cell transplantation. This receptor was taken from a human patient with POMP-related autoinflammation and immune dysregulation (PRAID). The T cells may partly be graft donor cells. The chain joins TRBV5-1 to TRBJ2-3; TRBD2 might be the D (6 bases). The CDR3 loop is CASSLEASESTDTQYF. The CDR3 nucleotides are TGCGCCAGCAGCTTGGAGGCTAGCGAAAGCACAGATACGCAGTATTTT.